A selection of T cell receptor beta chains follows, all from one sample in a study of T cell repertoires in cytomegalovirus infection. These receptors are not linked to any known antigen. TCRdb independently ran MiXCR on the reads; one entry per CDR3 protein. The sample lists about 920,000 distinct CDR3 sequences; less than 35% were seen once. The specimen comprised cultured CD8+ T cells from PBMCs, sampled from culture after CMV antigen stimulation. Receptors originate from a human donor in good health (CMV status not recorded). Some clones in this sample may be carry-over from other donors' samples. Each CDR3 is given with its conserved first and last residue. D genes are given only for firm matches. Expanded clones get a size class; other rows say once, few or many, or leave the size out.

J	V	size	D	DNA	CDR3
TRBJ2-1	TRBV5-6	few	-	TGTGCCAGCAGCTCGCGTGTTCCTCGGTATGAGCAGTTCTTC	CASSSRVPRYEQFF
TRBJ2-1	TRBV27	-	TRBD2	TGTGCCAGCAGAAAGGGGACGGGAGGGTACAATGAGCAGTTCTTC	CASRKGTGGYNEQFF
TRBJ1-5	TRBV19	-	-	TGTGCCAGTCAGAGGGAGGGGGGCAATCAGCCCCAGCATTTT	CASQREGGNQPQHF
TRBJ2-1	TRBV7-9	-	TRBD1	TGTGCCAACAGCTTCCGACAGGGGCAGTACAATAAGCAGTTCTTC	CANSFRQGQYNKQFF
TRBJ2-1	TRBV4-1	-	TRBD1	TGCGCCAGCAGGACCGGGACAGGGAGTATCAATGAGCAGTTCTTC	CASRTGTGSINEQFF
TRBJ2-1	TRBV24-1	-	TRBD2	TGTGCCACCAGTGAAAGATGGAGAAGCGGGGCATACAATGAGCAGTTCTTC	CATSERWRSGAYNEQFF
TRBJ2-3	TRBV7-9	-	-	TGTGCCAGCAGCTCGACATCTAAAAGGACAGATACGCAGTATTTT	CASSSTSKRTDTQYF
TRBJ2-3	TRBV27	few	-	TGTGCCAGCACCTTGTGGGCAGGCGGCACAGATACGCAGTATTTT	CASTLWAGGTDTQYF
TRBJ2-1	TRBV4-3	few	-	TGCGCCAGCAGCCGCCCTCAGGGGGGTGAGCAGTTCTTC	CASSRPQGGEQFF
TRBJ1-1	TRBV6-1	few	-	TGTGCCAGCACCGCACTAGAGGGGGGGAACACTGAAGCTTTCTTT	CASTALEGGNTEAFF
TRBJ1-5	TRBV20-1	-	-	TGCAGTGCTAGAGACCTTAGAGCCCACCCTGGTCCCTATAGCAATCAGCCCCAGCATTTT	CSARDLRAHPGPYSNQPQHF
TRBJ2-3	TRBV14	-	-	TGTGCCAGCAGCCAAGATGCAGGGGGCACAGATACGCAGTATTTT	CASSQDAGGTDTQYF
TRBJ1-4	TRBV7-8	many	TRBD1	TGTGCCAGCAGCTCGTGGGGACAGGGGGGCCCCACTAATGAAAAACTGTTTTTT	CASSSWGQGGPTNEKLFF
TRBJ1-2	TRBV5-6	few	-	TGTGCCAGCAGCACCGAATGGCGCAACTATGGCTACACCTTC	CASSTEWRNYGYTF
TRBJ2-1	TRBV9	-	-	TGTGCCAGCAGCGAAAGTGGGAGTTCTCGGAATGAGCAGTTCTTC	CASSESGSSRNEQFF
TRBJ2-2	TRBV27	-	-	TGTGCCAGCAGTCCCCAATTGGGCGGGGAGCTGTTTTTT	CASSPQLGGELFF
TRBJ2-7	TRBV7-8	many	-	TGTGCCAGCAGCTTTCGCAGAACCTACGAGCAGTACTTC	CASSFRRTYEQYF
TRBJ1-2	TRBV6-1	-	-	TGTGCCAGCTTGTCGGCCTCTGGCTACACCTTC	CASLSASGYTF
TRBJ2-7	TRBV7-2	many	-	TGTGCCAGCAGCCCAGGGATGGAGCAGTACTTC	CASSPGMEQYF
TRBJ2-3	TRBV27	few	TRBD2	TGTGCCAGCACCCCAGCTAGCGGGGGGATGTTGGTAGATACGCAGTATTTT	CASTPASGGMLVDTQYF
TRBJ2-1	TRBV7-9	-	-	TGTGCCAGCAGCTTAGCGGGGGATCTAGGAGGTGAGCAGTTCTTC	CASSLAGDLGGEQFF
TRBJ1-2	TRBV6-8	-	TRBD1	TGTGCCAGCAGTGCTCGACAGGGGTATGGCTACACCTTC	CASSARQGYGYTF
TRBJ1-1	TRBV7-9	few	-	TGTGCCAGCATCCTAGGCACTGAAGCTTTCTTT	CASILGTEAFF
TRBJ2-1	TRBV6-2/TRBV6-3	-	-	TGTGCCAGCAGTTACGGCCCGTACTCCTACAATGAGCAGTTCTTC	CASSYGPYSYNEQFF
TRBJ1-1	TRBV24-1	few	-	TGTGCCACCAGTGATCCTGGTTACCAGGGACACACTGAAGCTTTCTTT	CATSDPGYQGHTEAFF
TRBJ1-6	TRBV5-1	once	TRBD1	TGCGCCAGCAGCGTGGACAGGGGGCCAAATTCACCCCTCCACTTT	CASSVDRGPNSPLHF
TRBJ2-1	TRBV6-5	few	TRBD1	TGTGCCAGCAGCCTCTCTCCGGGACAGGGCTTCCTTGAGCAGTTCTTC	CASSLSPGQGFLEQFF
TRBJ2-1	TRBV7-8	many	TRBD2	TGTGCCAGCAGCTCCGCGGGGGTAGTCAACAATGAGCAGTTCTTC	CASSSAGVVNNEQFF
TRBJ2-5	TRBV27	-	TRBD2	TGTGCCAGCAGTTTTCGGACCGCGGGAGGAGAGACCCAGTACTTC	CASSFRTAGGETQYF
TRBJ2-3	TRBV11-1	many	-	TGTGCCAGCAGCTTAAGGCGGGGGCCCACAGATACGCAGTATTTT	CASSLRRGPTDTQYF
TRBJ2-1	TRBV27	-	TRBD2	TGTGCCAGCAGCCAAACTAGCGGGGACATCGATGAGCAGTTCTTC	CASSQTSGDIDEQFF
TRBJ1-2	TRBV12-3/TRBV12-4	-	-	TGTGCCAGCAGTTTAGTAAGCGGGCCAGGGCATGGCTACACCTTC	CASSLVSGPGHGYTF
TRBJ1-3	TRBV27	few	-	TGTGCCAGCAGTGATTTCAGGAACTCTGGAAACACCATATATTTT	CASSDFRNSGNTIYF
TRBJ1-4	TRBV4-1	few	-	TGCGCCAGCAGCCAGTCGAACATTGGGTTGAGGGAAAAACTGTTTTTT	CASSQSNIGLREKLFF
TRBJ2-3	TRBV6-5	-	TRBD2	TGTGCCAGCAGTTACTCGGCTAGCGGGGGCACAGATACGCAGTATTTT	CASSYSASGGTDTQYF
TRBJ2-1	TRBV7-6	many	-	TGTGCCAGCAGCTTAGGGTGGGGGAACTCCTACAATGAGCAGTTCTTC	CASSLGWGNSYNEQFF
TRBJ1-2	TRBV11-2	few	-	TGTGCCAGCAGCTTCTACACAGACACCCCGCTCGACTATGGCTACACCTTC	CASSFYTDTPLDYGYTF
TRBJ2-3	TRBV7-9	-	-	TGTGCCAGCAGCTCACCGTGGAGCGGCCTACGGCCAGATACGCAGTATTTT	CASSSPWSGLRPDTQYF
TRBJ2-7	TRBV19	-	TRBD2	TGTGCCAGTAGTCCCAGCTCCGGGGGGTCCGAGCAGTACTTC	CASSPSSGGSEQYF
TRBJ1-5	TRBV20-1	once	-	TGCAGTGCTAGAGGGAAAAAGTATAGCAATCAGCCCCAGCATTTT	CSARGKKYSNQPQHF
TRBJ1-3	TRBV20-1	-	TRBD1	TGCAGTGGATTGGACAGGTCCTCTGGAAACACCATATATTTT	CSGLDRSSGNTIYF
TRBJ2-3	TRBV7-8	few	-	TGTGCCAGCAGCTTCCGGGACAACGCCCGGGATACGCAGTATTTT	CASSFRDNARDTQYF
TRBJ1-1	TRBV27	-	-	TGTGCCAGCAGACTACGAACTGAAGCTTTCTTT	CASRLRTEAFF
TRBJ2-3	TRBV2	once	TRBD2	TGTGCGGGCAAGGCTAGCGGGGGTATTAGCACAGATACGCAGTATTTT	CAGKASGGISTDTQYF